These T cell receptor beta chains were read from a single sample in a study of blood T cell repertoires in COVID-19. Repertoires were generated with immunoSEQ multiplex PCR, while TCRdb's copy carries only in-frame clones and drops some. The table includes under 300,000 clones, around 81% detected once. The source material was peripheral blood. Receptor source: a woman aged 55-69 years with active or convalescent COVID-19. Both conserved end residues are part of each CDR3. Each record gives: D gene, clone size, J gene, V gene, CDR3 protein, CDR3 DNA. The D gene is left open where the match is weak. Clone size appears in some rows only: once, few, many, or a class for an expanded clone.

d_call: TRBD1
clone_size: NA
j_call: TRBJ1-2
v_call: TRBV7-9
cdr3_aa: CASSFGQGSNYGYTF
cdr3_nt: TGTGCCAGCAGCTTTGGACAGGGGTCTAACTATGGCTACACCTTC

d_call: NA
clone_size: NA
j_call: TRBJ1-4
v_call: TRBV18
cdr3_aa: CASSPLLLEEEKLFF
cdr3_nt: TGTGCCAGCTCACCATTGCTTTTGGAGGAGGAAAAACTGTTTTTT

d_call: TRBD1
clone_size: NA
j_call: TRBJ1-4
v_call: TRBV6-2/TRBV6-3
cdr3_aa: CASSYDGRGLPNEKLFF
cdr3_nt: TGTGCCAGCAGTTACGACGGCAGGGGGCTGCCTAATGAAAAACTGTTTTTT

d_call: TRBD2
clone_size: NA
j_call: TRBJ2-1
v_call: TRBV7-2
cdr3_aa: CASSPGLAAFNEQFF
cdr3_nt: TGTGCCAGCAGCCCTGGACTAGCGGCCTTCAATGAGCAGTTCTTC

d_call: TRBD1
clone_size: NA
j_call: TRBJ1-2
v_call: TRBV25-1
cdr3_aa: CASSEELGGLGYTF
cdr3_nt: TGTGCCAGCAGTGAAGAATTAGGGGGCTTAGGCTACACCTTC

d_call: NA
clone_size: NA
j_call: TRBJ1-5
v_call: TRBV30
cdr3_aa: CAWGRALGNQPQHF
cdr3_nt: TGTGCCTGGGGGAGGGCGTTGGGCAATCAGCCCCAGCATTTT

d_call: TRBD1
clone_size: NA
j_call: TRBJ1-1
v_call: TRBV19
cdr3_aa: CASTRRTGAEAFF
cdr3_nt: TGTGCCAGTACCCGAAGGACAGGGGCTGAAGCTTTCTTT

d_call: NA
clone_size: NA
j_call: TRBJ2-3
v_call: TRBV29-1
cdr3_aa: CSGSGVPSTDTQYF
cdr3_nt: TGCAGCGGATCGGGGGTCCCAAGCACAGATACGCAGTATTTT

d_call: TRBD1
clone_size: NA
j_call: TRBJ2-7
v_call: TRBV11-2
cdr3_aa: CASSVDRDPYEQYF
cdr3_nt: TGTGCCAGCAGCGTGGACAGGGATCCCTACGAGCAGTACTTC

d_call: NA
clone_size: NA
j_call: TRBJ1-2
v_call: TRBV29-1
cdr3_aa: CSVVADGYTF
cdr3_nt: TGCAGCGTTGTAGCGGATGGCTACACCTTC

d_call: TRBD1
clone_size: NA
j_call: TRBJ1-3
v_call: TRBV18
cdr3_aa: CASSPGWDSPNRNTIYF
cdr3_nt: TGTGCCAGCTCACCAGGTTGGGACAGCCCCAACAGAAACACCATATATTTT

d_call: NA
clone_size: NA
j_call: TRBJ2-5
v_call: TRBV5-5
cdr3_aa: CASSFLDQETQYF
cdr3_nt: TGTGCCAGCAGCTTCCTCGACCAAGAGACCCAGTACTTC

d_call: TRBD1
clone_size: NA
j_call: TRBJ2-6
v_call: TRBV11-2
cdr3_aa: CASSGKGAGGANVLTF
cdr3_nt: TGTGCCAGCAGCGGCAAGGGGGCGGGTGGGGCCAACGTCCTGACTTTC

d_call: NA
clone_size: few
j_call: TRBJ2-7
v_call: TRBV4-1
cdr3_aa: CASSTLGGLTGTYEQYF
cdr3_nt: TGCGCCAGCAGCACTTTAGGAGGCTTGACGGGGACCTACGAGCAGTACTTC

d_call: NA
clone_size: NA
j_call: TRBJ1-2
v_call: TRBV9
cdr3_aa: CASSGRAPVRGYTF
cdr3_nt: TGTGCCAGCAGCGGTAGAGCCCCTGTTCGTGGCTACACCTTC

d_call: TRBD1
clone_size: NA
j_call: TRBJ1-2
v_call: TRBV5-1
cdr3_aa: CASSLNSGGSYGYTF
cdr3_nt: TGCGCCAGCAGCTTAAATTCAGGGGGTTCCTATGGCTACACCTTC

d_call: TRBD1
clone_size: NA
j_call: TRBJ2-1
v_call: TRBV19
cdr3_aa: CASSRDRGRNEQFF
cdr3_nt: TGTGCCAGTAGTAGGGACAGGGGTAGGAATGAGCAGTTCTTC

d_call: NA
clone_size: once
j_call: TRBJ2-5
v_call: TRBV6-5
cdr3_aa: CASSYGPGLGGETQYF
cdr3_nt: TGTGCCAGCAGTTACGGCCCGGGGCTGGGAGGCGAGACCCAGTACTTC

d_call: NA
clone_size: few
j_call: TRBJ1-1
v_call: TRBV18
cdr3_aa: CASSRPTENTEAFF
cdr3_nt: TGTGCCAGCTCACGACCTACAGAGAACACTGAAGCTTTCTTT

d_call: NA
clone_size: NA
j_call: TRBJ1-4
v_call: TRBV20-1
cdr3_aa: CSASTQQGNEKLFF
cdr3_nt: TGCAGTGCTAGTACGCAGCAGGGAAATGAAAAACTGTTTTTT

d_call: TRBD1
clone_size: once
j_call: TRBJ1-3
v_call: TRBV9
cdr3_aa: CASSVEQGARGSGNTIYF
cdr3_nt: TGTGCCAGCAGCGTAGAACAGGGGGCTAGAGGCTCTGGAAACACCATATATTTT

d_call: TRBD1
clone_size: few
j_call: TRBJ2-7
v_call: TRBV19
cdr3_aa: CAIENRGYYEQYF
cdr3_nt: TGTGCCATTGAGAACAGGGGGTACTACGAGCAGTACTTC

d_call: NA
clone_size: NA
j_call: TRBJ2-5
v_call: TRBV6-2/TRBV6-3
cdr3_aa: CASSYSRRGGVQETQYF
cdr3_nt: TGTGCCAGCAGTTATAGCCGGAGAGGGGGAGTCCAAGAGACCCAGTACTTC

d_call: NA
clone_size: NA
j_call: TRBJ1-1
v_call: TRBV9
cdr3_aa: CASSFQGFTEAFF
cdr3_nt: TGTGCCAGCAGCTTCCAGGGGTTCACTGAAGCTTTCTTT

d_call: TRBD1
clone_size: NA
j_call: TRBJ1-2
v_call: TRBV5-5
cdr3_aa: CASSTDRVAGGYTF
cdr3_nt: TGTGCCAGCAGCACGGACAGGGTAGCTGGGGGCTACACCTTC

d_call: TRBD1
clone_size: NA
j_call: TRBJ2-5
v_call: TRBV5-5
cdr3_aa: CASRPPPDRGRGETQYF
cdr3_nt: TGTGCCAGCAGACCTCCCCCGGACAGGGGGCGGGGAGAGACCCAGTACTTC

d_call: TRBD2
clone_size: NA
j_call: TRBJ2-5
v_call: TRBV11-2
cdr3_aa: CASSLGLAVGETQYF
cdr3_nt: TGTGCCAGCAGCTTGGGACTAGCGGTAGGGGAGACCCAGTACTTC

d_call: NA
clone_size: once
j_call: TRBJ2-7
v_call: TRBV27
cdr3_aa: CASSLGGNRGWYF
cdr3_nt: TGTGCCAGCAGTTTAGGGGGAAATCGGGGGTGGTACTTC

d_call: TRBD1
clone_size: once
j_call: TRBJ1-1
v_call: TRBV9
cdr3_aa: CASSGQGGPEAFF
cdr3_nt: TGTGCCAGCAGCGGACAGGGGGGTCCTGAAGCTTTCTTT

d_call: NA
clone_size: NA
j_call: TRBJ1-3
v_call: TRBV7-9
cdr3_aa: CAGSRGLSGNTIYF
cdr3_nt: TGTGCCGGGTCACGGGGACTCTCGGGAAACACCATATATTTT

d_call: TRBD2
clone_size: NA
j_call: TRBJ2-5
v_call: TRBV2
cdr3_aa: CASSDGVAGGPNF
cdr3_nt: TGTGCCAGCAGTGATGGGGTAGCGGGGGGGCCAAACTTC

d_call: TRBD1
clone_size: NA
j_call: TRBJ2-1
v_call: TRBV3-1/TRBV3-2
cdr3_aa: CASSQERNATGGSYNEQFF
cdr3_nt: TGTGCCAGCAGCCAAGAACGGAACGCGACAGGGGGCTCCTACAATGAGCAGTTCTTC

d_call: NA
clone_size: few
j_call: TRBJ1-1
v_call: TRBV4-2
cdr3_aa: CASSGQFNTEAFF
cdr3_nt: TGTGCCAGCAGCGGACAGTTTAACACTGAAGCTTTCTTT

d_call: TRBD1
clone_size: NA
j_call: TRBJ1-1
v_call: TRBV18
cdr3_aa: CASSPIQGAPNTEAFF
cdr3_nt: TGTGCCAGCTCACCGATTCAGGGGGCCCCGAACACTGAAGCTTTCTTT

d_call: NA
clone_size: NA
j_call: TRBJ2-6
v_call: TRBV7-9
cdr3_aa: CASSPAFMRAGANVLTF
cdr3_nt: TGTGCCAGCAGCCCGGCTTTCATGAGGGCTGGGGCCAACGTCCTGACTTTC

d_call: TRBD1
clone_size: few
j_call: TRBJ1-5
v_call: TRBV19
cdr3_aa: CASSTTGNGNQPQHF
cdr3_nt: TGTGCCAGTAGTACGACAGGGAATGGCAATCAGCCCCAGCATTTT

d_call: NA
clone_size: NA
j_call: TRBJ2-3
v_call: TRBV27
cdr3_aa: CASSRDPQLGSTDTQYF
cdr3_nt: TGTGCCAGCAGTCGCGACCCTCAACTAGGCAGCACAGATACGCAGTATTTT

d_call: NA
clone_size: NA
j_call: TRBJ1-2
v_call: TRBV6-1
cdr3_aa: CASSGRVSRSQAGYTF
cdr3_nt: TGTGCCAGCAGTGGCCGGGTCTCCCGGTCCCAAGCTGGCTACACCTTC

d_call: TRBD2
clone_size: NA
j_call: TRBJ2-7
v_call: TRBV4-1
cdr3_aa: CASSPLEVSGGPRSYEQYF
cdr3_nt: TGCGCCAGCAGCCCCTTAGAAGTTAGCGGGGGGCCTCGCTCCTACGAGCAGTACTTC

d_call: NA
clone_size: NA
j_call: TRBJ2-1
v_call: TRBV14
cdr3_aa: CASSLLGDEQFF
cdr3_nt: TGTGCCAGCAGCCTTCTAGGCGATGAGCAGTTCTTC

d_call: TRBD1
clone_size: NA
j_call: TRBJ2-7
v_call: TRBV12-3/TRBV12-4
cdr3_aa: CASSSGQGYEQYF
cdr3_nt: TGTGCCAGCAGTTCGGGACAGGGCTACGAGCAGTACTTC

d_call: TRBD1
clone_size: NA
j_call: TRBJ2-7
v_call: TRBV9
cdr3_aa: CASGTGSYEQYF
cdr3_nt: TGTGCCAGCGGGACAGGCTCCTACGAGCAGTACTTC

d_call: NA
clone_size: NA
j_call: TRBJ1-3
v_call: TRBV7-6
cdr3_aa: CASSLAGILSGNTIYF
cdr3_nt: TGTGCCAGCAGCTTAGCGGGCATCCTCTCTGGAAACACCATATATTTT

d_call: TRBD1
clone_size: NA
j_call: TRBJ1-4
v_call: TRBV12-3/TRBV12-4
cdr3_aa: CASSFGQGLFF
cdr3_nt: TGTGCCAGCAGTTTTGGACAGGGACTGTTTTTT

d_call: TRBD1
clone_size: NA
j_call: TRBJ1-1
v_call: TRBV6-1
cdr3_aa: CASSDHGQGVAEAFF
cdr3_nt: TGTGCCAGCAGTGACCACGGACAGGGGGTGGCTGAAGCTTTCTTT

d_call: NA
clone_size: NA
j_call: TRBJ1-4
v_call: TRBV7-9
cdr3_aa: CASSLSRGPLNEKLFF
cdr3_nt: TGTGCCAGCAGCTTATCCAGGGGCCCATTGAATGAAAAACTGTTTTTT

d_call: NA
clone_size: NA
j_call: TRBJ2-3
v_call: TRBV2
cdr3_aa: CASAGTHTDTQYF
cdr3_nt: TGTGCCAGCGCTGGGACACACACAGATACGCAGTATTTT

d_call: TRBD2
clone_size: NA
j_call: TRBJ2-5
v_call: TRBV5-1
cdr3_aa: CASSFGTTQETQYF
cdr3_nt: TGCGCCAGCAGCTTCGGGACTACCCAAGAGACCCAGTACTTC

d_call: NA
clone_size: NA
j_call: TRBJ1-3
v_call: TRBV3-1/TRBV3-2
cdr3_aa: CASSQDRGGGNTIYF
cdr3_nt: TGTGCCAGCAGCCAAGATAGGGGGGGTGGAAACACCATATATTTT